The 27 T cell receptor beta chains below all came from one sample that was sequenced in a study of blood T cell repertoires in COVID-19. The method was immunoSEQ multiplex PCR; TCRdb's version includes in-frame clones alone and lacks a portion of them. The sample shows around 200,000 clones, 83% of them seen only once. The source material was peripheral blood. The source of these receptors is a middle-aged woman with active or convalescent COVID-19.

V is TRBV19 and J is TRBJ2-3, with TRBD2 identical over 7 bases. The CDR3 runs 17 residues. Germline lookup yields CDR1 LNHDA and CDR2 SQIVND (reference sequence). With 5 bases clipped from V and 1 base from J, the junction kept 12 bases outside the gene matches. This chain's CDR3 is CASSPRAGVVGTDTQYF. Written as DNA, the CDR3 is TGTGCCAGTAGTCCACGGGCGGGGGTCGTCGGCACAGATACGCAGTATTTT.

J is TRBJ1-2 and V is TRBV27; 7 bases line up with TRBD1. Germline CDR1 and CDR2: MNHEY and SMNVEV (reference sequence). V shed 0 bases, J shed 4 bases, and the junction held 2 bases outside the gene matches. This CDR3 has 14 residues. In nucleotides, the CDR3 is TGTGCCAGCAGTTTATCTCGGACAGGCTATGGCTACACCTTC. The encoded protein is CASSLSRTGYGYTF.

This chain uses TRBV15 with TRBJ2-6, with no clear D. The CDR3 contains 15 residues. Germline assignment: CDR1 LNHNV and CDR2 YYDKDF (reference sequence). V dropped 0 bases and J dropped 2 bases, with 5 bases sitting between them. CDR3 in DNA: TGTGCCACCAGCAGAGACCCAACTGGGGCCAACGTCCTGACTTTC. Protein: CATSRDPTGANVLTF.

V and J are TRBV28 and TRBJ1-2; D not resolved. V lost 2 bases to trimming and J lost 3 bases, with 4 bases between them. Germline loops: CDR1 MDHEN, CDR2 SYDVKM. CDR3 length: 12 residues. The CDR3 DNA is TGTGCCAGCAGTTTAAGAGACTATGGCTACACCTTC. It encodes CASSLRDYGYTF.

CDR3 DNA: TGTGCCAGCAGTTCCGGACAGGGTTCGACGCAGTATTTT. Translating it yields CASSSGQGSTQYF. V usage is TRBV28 and J usage is TRBJ2-3, with 8 bases matching TRBD1. Germline V gives CDR1 MDHEN, CDR2 SYDVKM. J gave up 9 bases and V 4 bases, and 6 bases lay outside the gene matches. The CDR3 totals 13 residues. The complete variable domain, with remaining parts taken from reference TRBV28 and TRBJ2-3, reads DVKVTQSSRYLVKRTGEKVFLECVQDMDHENMFWYRQDPGLGLRLIYFSYDVKMKEKGDIPEGYSVSREKKERFSLILESASTNQTSMYLCASSSGQGSTQYFGPGTRLTVL.

CDR3 sequence: CASSRGTYEQYF. Here the CDR3 DNA reads TGTGCCAGCAGCCGGGGAACCTACGAGCAGTACTTC. The chain joins TRBV2 to TRBJ2-7; weak D call: TRBD2 (5 bases). V lost 6 bases, J lost 2 bases, and 8 bases lay in between. The CDR3 totals 12 residues. CDR1 is SNHLY and CDR2 is FYNNEI in the germline V gene.

This clone was detected a few times. The rearrangement links TRBV5-1 to TRBJ2-2; 7 bases line up with TRBD2. J was trimmed by 1 base and V by 2 bases; bases with no gene match: 5. CDR3 size: 16 residues. Per the germline V gene, CDR1 is SGHRS and CDR2 is YFSETQ. Written as DNA, the CDR3 is TGCGCCAGCAGCTTTAGCGGGCGGATGAACACCGGGGAGCTGTTTTTT. It translates to CASSFSGRMNTGELFF.

The chain joins TRBV6-5 to TRBJ2-1; no clear D. The germline V and J ends were trimmed by 0 bases and 0 bases, with 6 bases remaining between them. The CDR3 is 15 amino acids. In germline, CDR1 is MNHEY, CDR2 SVGAGI. CDR3 residues: CASSYSRSSYNEQFF. The CDR3 nucleotides read TGTGCCAGCAGTTACTCCCGGAGCTCCTACAATGAGCAGTTCTTC.

V usage is TRBV10-3 and J usage is TRBJ1-1; a possible D gene is TRBD1 (5 bases). The CDR3 is made up of 14 amino acids. Germline values: CDR1 ENHRY, CDR2 SYGVKD. V was shortened by 2 bases and J by 3 bases, with 10 bases between the two germline ends. CDR3 protein: CAISERGSDTEAFF. The CDR3, as DNA: TGTGCCATCAGTGAGCGGGGGAGCGACACTGAAGCTTTCTTT.

This sequence joins TRBV30 and TRBJ2-1; the D is unclear. Trimming stripped 5 bases from V and 0 bases from J, with 8 bases between. The CDR3 sequence is 13 residues long. Germline lookup yields CDR1 GTSNPN and CDR2 SVGIG (reference sequence). In nucleotides, the CDR3 is TGTGCCTGGTCCGAGAGCTCCTACAATGAGCAGTTCTTC. Protein: CAWSESSYNEQFF.

The chain couples TRBV27 to TRBJ1-1; weak D call: TRBD1 (6 bases). CDR3 size: 11 residues. Germline CDR1 MNHEY, CDR2 SMNVEV (reference sequence). Trimming took 5 bases from V and 7 from J, leaving 8 bases between them. The CDR3 region has the DNA TGTGCCAGCAGTGAAGGGGGTGAAGCTTTCTTT. Translated: CASSEGGEAFF.

This sequence joins TRBV18 and TRBJ2-5; TRBD2 agrees at 13 bases. This CDR3 spans 16 amino acids. Trimming cost V 5 bases and J 5 bases; bases outside gene matches: 8. Germline V gene sequence: CDR1 KGHSH, CDR2 LQKENI. CDR3 residues: CASSTRTSGSWETQYF. In DNA, the CDR3 is TGTGCCAGCTCAACGAGGACTAGCGGGAGTTGGGAGACCCAGTACTTC. Looking up the rest from reference TRBV18 and TRBJ2-5 gives the full variable domain: NAGVMQNPRHLVRRRGQEARLRCSPMKGHSHVYWYRQLPEEGLKFMVYLQKENIIDESGMPKERFSAEFPKEGPSILRIQQVVRGDSAAYFCASSTRTSGSWETQYFGPGTRLLVL.

This sequence joins TRBV12-5 and TRBJ2-4; TRBD1 is a possible D gene (5 bases). Germline V gene data show CDR1 as LGHNT and CDR2 as FRNRAP. V was shortened by 2 bases and J by 2 bases, with 13 bases between the two germline ends. The CDR3 spans 16 residues. This chain's CDR3 is CASGLPQGFSKNIQYF. The DNA for the CDR3 is TGTGCTAGTGGTTTGCCCCAGGGTTTTTCCAAAAACATTCAGTACTTC.

The chain employs TRBV18 and TRBJ1-4; a possible D gene is TRBD1 (6 bases). The CDR3 covers 14 residues. V dropped 3 bases and J dropped 8 bases, with 13 bases sitting between them. CDR1 is KGHSH and CDR2 is LQKENI in the germline V gene. The CDR3 nucleotides are TGTGCCAGCTCACCGGACAGTAAGAAGGAAAAACTGTTTTTT. Translating it yields CASSPDSKKEKLFF.

This rearrangement joins TRBV27 to TRBJ2-1; 8 positions match TRBD1. CDR1 is MNHEY, CDR2 SMNVEV, per germline (reference sequence). This CDR3 has 12 residues. The trim removed 6 bases at V and 13 bases at J, leaving 8 bases unmatched. In DNA form, the CDR3 reads TGTGCCAGCAGCTTAAGCCCAGGGGGCCAGTTCTTC. Translation: CASSLSPGGQFF.

The rearrangement uses TRBV3-1 (or the pseudogene TRBV3-2) and TRBJ2-7, with a weak D call TRBD1 (6 bases). Germline loops: CDR1 LGHDT, CDR2 YNNKEL (reference sequence). V lost 4 bases, J lost 0 bases, and 13 bases lay in between. This CDR3 comprises 15 residues. This CDR3 is CASSPRDTVSYEQYF. In DNA, the CDR3 is TGTGCCAGCAGCCCACGGGACACCGTCTCCTACGAGCAGTACTTC.

V gene TRBV11-2 combines with J gene TRBJ2-5; tentative D call: TRBD2 (5 bases). V was pared by 0 bases and J by 2 bases, with 10 bases between. The CDR3 is made up of 15 amino acids. Germline loops: CDR1 SGHAT, CDR2 FQNNGV. CDR3 coding DNA: TGTGCCAGCAGCTTAGACGGACTGATACAAGAGACCCAGTACTTC. Translation: CASSLDGLIQETQYF.

The CDR3 is CASSSRDRGNTEAFF. CDR3 in DNA: TGTGCCAGCAGCAGCCGGGACAGGGGGAACACTGAAGCTTTCTTT. This chain links TRBV5-6 with TRBJ1-1, with TRBD1 matching over 10 bases. The germline CDR1 and CDR2 sequences are SGHDT and YYEEEE. The CDR3 extends over 15 amino acids. The V segment lost 4 bases and the J segment 1 base; nucleotides outside the gene matches: 4.

The chain is built from TRBV5-1 and TRBJ2-1, with D tentatively TRBD2 (6 bases). Germline loops: CDR1 SGHRS, CDR2 YFSETQ. V gave up 3 bases and J gave up 0 bases, with 13 bases separating them. The CDR3 sequence is 16 residues long. The CDR3 sequence: CASSWRGSGSYNEQFF. CDR3 bases: TGCGCCAGCAGCTGGCGGGGATCCGGCTCCTACAATGAGCAGTTCTTC.

For this clone: The same CDR3 arises from other DNA sequences in this sample as well. CDR3 residues: CASSLQGNYGYTF. In DNA, the CDR3 is TGTGCCAGCAGTTTACAGGGGAACTATGGCTACACCTTC. The chain has TRBV12-3 or TRBV12-4 and TRBJ1-2, with D possibly being TRBD1 (6 bases). Trimming cost V 2 bases and J 2 bases, with 6 bases left between them. CDR3 length: 13 residues.

The rearrangement links TRBV7-8 to TRBJ1-6; D is unclear. The CDR3 consists of 13 residues. Trimming took off 6 bases at V and 9 bases at J, with 12 bases between the two ends. Germline V gene sequence: CDR1 SGHVS, CDR2 FQNEAQ. The CDR3 region has the DNA TGTGCCAGCAGTACAACACCGGGTTCACCCCTCCACTTT. Amino acid sequence: CASSTTPGSPLHF.

The rearrangement links TRBV15 to TRBJ1-2; tentatively, D is TRBD1 (6 bases). The CDR3 spans 16 residues. V was cut by 0 bases and J by 8 bases, with 19 bases left in between. Per germline, CDR1 LNHNV and CDR2 YYDKDF (reference sequence). CDR3 loop: CATSRDQGGFRIGYTF. The CDR3 DNA reads as TGTGCCACCAGCAGAGATCAAGGGGGTTTCAGGATCGGCTACACCTTC. Complete variable domain (other parts from reference TRBV15 and TRBJ1-2): DAMVIQNPRYQVTQFGKPVTLSCSQTLNHNVMYWYQQKSSQAPKLLFHYYDKDFNNEADTPDNFQSRRPNTSFCFLDIRSPGLGDTAMYLCATSRDQGGFRIGYTFGSGTRLTVV.

This clone was observed once. The chain uses TRBV5-1 and TRBJ2-3, with TRBD2 matching over 7 bases. Trimming removed 3 bases from V and 2 bases from J; junction bases left unmatched: 3. CDR1 and CDR2 (germline): SGHRS, YFSETQ. The CDR3 length is 14 residues. Written as DNA, the CDR3 is TGCGCCAGCAGCTCCGGGACTACCACAGATACGCAGTATTTT. This gives the protein CASSSGTTTDTQYF.

The J gene is TRBJ1-1, the V gene TRBV7-3; D remains ambiguous. Deletions cut 1 base from V and 1 base from J, with 10 bases between. Germline CDR1 SGHTA, CDR2 FQGTGA. The length of the CDR3 is 15 residues. CDR3 DNA sequence: TGTGCCAGCAGCTTAAACCCGGGAAGGAACACTGAAGCTTTCTTT. It specifies CASSLNPGRNTEAFF.

The V and J genes are TRBV9 and TRBJ2-5; a weak D match, TRBD2 (6 bases). CDR3 length: 15 residues. Germline V lookup: CDR1 SGDLS, CDR2 YYNGEE. Deletions cut 0 bases from V and 2 bases from J, with 11 bases between. The CDR3 protein is CASSVAGLRQETQYF. The CDR3, as DNA: TGTGCCAGCAGCGTAGCGGGACTCAGACAAGAGACCCAGTACTTC. Combining the CDR3 with reference TRBV9 and TRBJ2-5 gives the whole variable domain DSGVTQTPKHLITATGQRVTLRCSPRSGDLSVYWYQQSLDQGLQFLIQYYNGEERAKGNILERFSAQQFPDLHSELNLSSLELGDSALYFCASSVAGLRQETQYFGPGTRLLVL.

This clone is a singleton in its sample. The rearrangement uses TRBV27 and TRBJ2-1; the D gene is possibly TRBD1 (6 bases). From germline, CDR1 is MNHEY and CDR2 SMNVEV (reference sequence). CDR3 length: 13 amino acids. The V gene lost 3 bases and the J gene lost 6 bases, with 9 bases spanning the gap. CDR3 in DNA: TGTGCCAGCAGTTTCTCCAGGGGCAATGAGCAGTTCTTC. Translated, it gives CASSFSRGNEQFF.

The J gene is TRBJ1-2, the V gene TRBV27; TRBD1 matches 9 bases. Germline-derived CDR1 and CDR2 are MNHEY and SMNVEV (reference sequence). The CDR3 runs to 13 residues. V was clipped by 8 bases and J by 4 bases; unmatched bases: 5. The CDR3 sequence is CASRPGQGYGYTF. The CDR3 bases are TGTGCCAGCCGCCCGGGACAGGGCTATGGCTACACCTTC.